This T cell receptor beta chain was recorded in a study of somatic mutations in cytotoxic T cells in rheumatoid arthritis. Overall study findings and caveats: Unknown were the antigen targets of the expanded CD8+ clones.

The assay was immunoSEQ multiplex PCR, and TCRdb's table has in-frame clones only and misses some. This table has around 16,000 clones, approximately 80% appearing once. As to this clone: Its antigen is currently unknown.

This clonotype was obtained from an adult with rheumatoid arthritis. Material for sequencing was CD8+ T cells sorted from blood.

The CDR3 region has the DNA TGTGCCAGCTCACCAGACCGTGGGGTGATAGATACGCAGTATTTT. Amino acid sequence: CASSPDRGVIDTQYF. The chain couples TRBV18 to TRBJ2-3; D gene unclear. Germline loops: CDR1 KGHSH, CDR2 LQKENI. V was trimmed by 2 bases and J by 5 bases, leaving 14 bases between them. The CDR3 runs 15 residues.